The clone carrying this TCR beta chain was counted a few times. The antigen remains unidentified. With 6 bases removed from V and 5 bases from J, the gap between germline ends came to 22 bases. The CDR3 totals 16 residues. From germline, CDR1 is MNHEY and CDR2 SMNVEV (reference sequence). The data stem from a study of OX40 agonist ivuxolimab in advanced cancers. Turning to the study itself: Prior anti-PD-1, anti-PD-L1 or anti-CTLA-4 therapy was allowed; more than 30% had some. Study results and caveats: Relatively little clonal expansion, among the lowest observed, appeared in partial responders at 0.1-3.0 mg/kg.

Blood sampling took place at baseline, cycle 4 day 1, and cycle 7 day 1. Assay used: immunoSEQ multiplex PCR; TCRdb lists only in-frame clones, some missing. The sample contains 83,000 or so clones, roughly 85% of which appear only once. This chain joins TRBV27 and TRBJ1-1; weak D call: TRBD1 (5 bases). The sequence derives from an adult with an advanced solid tumor such as melanoma, head and neck, liver or kidney cancer. The sequenced sample was CD4+ or CD8+ T cells sorted from blood, obtained in a trial of the OX40 agonist ivuxolimab. CDR3 protein: CASSIDGMGRRTEAFF. The CDR3 DNA reads as TGTGCCAGCAGCATCGATGGTATGGGGCGCCGAACTGAAGCTTTCTTT.